This T cell receptor (beta chain) was captured in a study of CD8+CD57+ T cells in acquired aplastic anemia. An expansion of CD8+CD57+ cells by flow cytometry had been shown in patients chosen for sequencing. All participating patients were living with severe acquired aplastic anemia. Patients were untreated when blood was sampled. Between the trimmed V and J ends, which lost 8 bases and 0 bases, there was a span of 11 bases. Germline V gene sequence: CDR1 SGHTA, CDR2 FQGNSA. CDR3 length: 13 residues. TCR beta VDJ combinations and CDR3 sequences were profiled from genomic DNA. In TCRdb, the reads were re-called with MiXCR into one record per CDR3 protein. The sample yields about 180,000 distinct CDR3 sequences, approximately 48% seen once.

This TCR was recovered from a human donor with aplastic anemia. The genes are TRBV7-2 and TRBJ2-7; D gene unclear. The sequenced sample consisted of sorted CD4+, CD8+, or CD8+CD57+ T cells (not recorded which) from PBMCs. As DNA, the CDR3 is TGTGCCAGCGCCGAATGGAGCTCCTACGAGCAGTACTTC. Protein sequence: CASAEWSSYEQYF. The whole variable domain, remainder taken from reference TRBV7-2 and TRBJ2-7, is GAGVSQSPSNKVTEKGKDVELRCDPISGHTALYWYRQSLGQGLEFLIYFQGNSAPDKSGLPSDRFSAERTGGSVSTLTIQRTQQEDSAVYLCASAEWSSYEQYFGPGTRLTVT.